This T cell receptor (beta chain) was sequenced during a study of glioma-infiltrating T cells after dendritic cell vaccination. Study summary: At biweekly intervals, patients got three intradermal dendritic cell vaccine injections. Study results and caveats: The cohort had few patients with full blood and tumor sets. TCR clonality showed no direct relationship with survival.

Germline lookup yields CDR1 SGHAT and CDR2 FQNNGV. The CDR3 extends over 13 amino acids. Trimming cost V 5 bases and J 4 bases, with 11 bases left between them. In regard to this clone: The antigen is undetermined.

No glioblastoma patient carried an isocitrate dehydrogenase mutation. Assay used: immunoSEQ multiplex PCR; TCRdb lists only in-frame clones, some missing. This repertoire shows more than 100,000 clones, 75% to 85% found once; its top ten account for less than 15%. The chain couples TRBV11-2 to TRBJ2-5; D may be TRBD1 (6 bases). The sequencing here drew on blood, taken before dendritic cell vaccination. The receptor was derived from a human donor with glioblastoma. CDR3 in DNA: TGTGCCAGCAGCAAACAGGGTGCAGAGACCCAGTACTTC. It codes for CASSKQGAETQYF.